This T cell receptor beta chain appears in the sequencing data of a study of blood T cell repertoires in COVID-19. Study-wide context: Acute and convalescent COVID-19 samples came from the United States, Italy and Spain. PBMCs, B-cell-depleted T cells, or T cells provided the cDNA or gDNA that made up the material.

Original processing notes: Counts of nucleated cells, estimated from reference gene primer amplification, were obtained. Produced via immunoSEQ multiplex PCR; TCRdb's table is partial and in-frame only. From that table come the V and J calls and clone size; the DNA was used to work out D and trimming. The sample carries more than 300,000 clones, approximately 89% recorded once. The receptor comes from a woman under 40 with COVID-19, enrolled during active disease. The sequenced material came from peripheral blood.

In DNA form, the CDR3 reads TGTGCCAGCAGCGGAATCGGAGGGTCCCTTAGCTATGGCTACACCTTC. Its protein product is CASSGIGGSLSYGYTF. This chain links TRBV9 with TRBJ1-2, with D unresolved. From germline, CDR1 is SGDLS and CDR2 YYNGEE. The CDR3 consists of 16 residues. Trimming cost V 3 bases and J 4 bases, with 19 bases left between them.